This T cell receptor beta chain was sequenced in a study of radiotherapy plus CTLA-4 blockade in lung cancer. Turning to the study itself: Among patients, 15% to 20% showed objective responses, and roughly 30% had disease control.

The table came from immunoSEQ multiplex PCR; TCRdb's copy has only in-frame clones and leaves some out. The data contain 75,000 to 80,000 clones, around nine tenths of them singletons. Study conclusions and caveats: Tumor-derived TCR clones expanded in blood after radiotherapy plus ipilimumab. Reportedly, early blood T cell clone dynamics best predicted response, with interferon-beta.

CDR3 length equals 15 residues. Germline lookup yields CDR1 SNHLY and CDR2 FYNNEI. This clone came up once. What it recognizes is unknown. A junction boundary mismatches the germline segment, possibly from a read error. The sample here was peripheral blood, taken from a patient treated with radiotherapy plus ipilimumab. The V call is TRBV2, the J call TRBJ2-5, with TRBD2 matching 8 bases. This clonotype was sampled from a human donor with non-small cell lung cancer who had stable disease on radiotherapy plus ipilimumab. CDR3 in amino acids: CASSSSGGGQKTQYF. CDR3 nucleotides: TGTGCCAGCAGTTCCTCGGGGGGGGGCCAAAAGACCCAGTACTTC.